The 15 T cell receptor beta chains below were found in one sample sequenced in a study of identical twins. MiXCR, applied by TCRdb to the 5' RACE reads, yields one record per CDR3 protein. This table holds fewer than 450,000 distinct CDR3 sequences, approximately 8.7% found once. Material for sequencing was naive T cells sorted from blood. These receptors came from a woman between 50 and 59 years old in good health.

The rearrangement joins TRBV3-1 to TRBJ2-3; 7 bases align to TRBD2. The CDR3 loop spans 14 amino acids. Germline loops: CDR1 LGHDT, CDR2 YNNKEL (reference sequence). V lost 8 bases and J lost 3; bases outside the gene matches: 8. As DNA, the CDR3 is TGTGCCAGCTCCCTTGAACTAGCGACAGATACGCAGTATTTT. Its protein is CASSLELATDTQYF.

This clonotype was seen at least ten times. The chain has TRBV29-1 and TRBJ1-3; 10 bases match TRBD1. Looked up from germline, CDR1 is SQVTM and CDR2 is ANQGSEA. This CDR3 spans 14 amino acids. V trimming: 6 bases; J trimming: 4 bases; junction bases outside the gene matches: 6. The CDR3 sequence: CSVKDRGIGNTIYF. In DNA form, the CDR3 reads TGCAGCGTAAAGGACAGGGGGATCGGAAACACCATATATTTT.

This clonotype was counted a few times. The J gene is TRBJ2-7, the V gene TRBV5-6; tentatively, D is TRBD2 (6 bases). The V gene lost 0 bases and the J gene lost 2 bases, with 12 bases spanning the gap. The germline gives CDR1 SGHDT, CDR2 YYEEEE. The CDR3 runs to 15 residues. CDR3 bases: TGTGCCAGCAGCTTGGTGGAGCGGGCCACCTACGAGCAGTACTTC. Residues: CASSLVERATYEQYF.

This clonotype was seen a few times. The chain couples TRBV5-5 to TRBJ2-2, with no clear D. Germline assignment: CDR1 SGHKS and CDR2 YYEKEE (reference sequence). The V and J ends lost 3 bases and 6 bases respectively, with 6 bases between them. CDR3 size: 12 residues. The CDR3 sequence: CASSSSPGELFF. The CDR3 DNA reads as TGTGCCAGCAGCTCCTCGCCCGGGGAGCTGTTTTTT.

This clonotype was found many times. The chain employs TRBV3-1 and TRBJ2-7; 9 positions agree with TRBD1. Per the germline V gene, CDR1 is LGHDT and CDR2 is YNNKEL (reference sequence). The CDR3 is 14 residues long. The V segment lost 4 bases and the J segment 6 bases; nucleotides outside the gene matches: 7. The CDR3 loop is CASSRTGETVEQYF. In DNA form, the CDR3 reads TGTGCCAGCAGCCGGACAGGGGAAACTGTCGAGCAGTACTTC.

The V call is TRBV7-9, the J call TRBJ1-1; 7 bases agree with TRBD1. CDR3 length: 14 residues. With 6 bases clipped from V and 1 base from J, the junction kept 5 bases outside the gene matches. Germline-derived CDR1 and CDR2 are SEHNR and FQNEAQ (reference sequence). CDR3 sequence (DNA): TGTGCCAGCAGGACGGGACAGACGAACACTGAAGCTTTCTTT. It yields the protein CASRTGQTNTEAFF.

CDR3 bases: TGTGCCAGTAGCCCTACGGGTAGCCCTCACAACATTCAGTACTTC. Translation: CASSPTGSPHNIQYF. The rearrangement links TRBV19 to TRBJ2-4; unclear D gene. This CDR3 spans 15 amino acids. The V gene's germline CDR1 is LNHDA and CDR2 SQIVND (reference sequence). Trimming took off 6 bases at V and 7 bases at J, with 19 bases between the two ends.

The chain links TRBV6-6 to TRBJ2-5; D possibly corresponds to TRBD2 (6 bases). The V gene's germline CDR1 is MNHNY and CDR2 SVGAGI (reference sequence). This CDR3 comprises 16 residues. Deletions cut 2 bases from V and 2 bases from J, with 15 bases between. DNA for the CDR3: TGTGCCAGCAGTTACAGTGGAGGGAAACTTCAAGAGACCCAGTACTTC. Residues: CASSYSGGKLQETQYF.

This clonotype was seen a handful of times. V usage is TRBV10-3 and J usage is TRBJ2-7, with D perhaps being TRBD1 or TRBD2 (5 bases each). The CDR3 is 15 amino acids. V lost 4 bases to trimming and J lost 3 bases, with 16 bases between them. CDR1 is ENHRY, CDR2 SYGVKD, per germline. Here the CDR3 DNA reads TGTGCCATCAGTGCTGGGGGTACTAGGAACTACGAGCAGTACGTC. Its translation: CAISAGGTRNYEQYV.

This clonotype was observed a handful of times. V usage is TRBV6-2 or TRBV6-3 and J usage is TRBJ2-1; 13 bases align to TRBD2. Germline lookup yields CDR1 MNHEY and CDR2 SVGEGT. The CDR3 loop spans 18 amino acids. The trim removed 4 bases at V and 9 bases at J, leaving 15 bases unmatched. The CDR3 spells CASSFPGTSGTRSGEQFF. The CDR3 DNA follows: TGTGCCAGCAGTTTCCCCGGGACTAGCGGGACGAGGAGTGGTGAGCAGTTCTTC.

The chain combines TRBV11-2 with TRBJ2-7; the D is unclear. Deletions cut 5 bases from V and 6 bases from J, with 8 bases between. The CDR3 sequence is 11 residues long. Germline V gene data show CDR1 as SGHAT and CDR2 as FQNNGV. The CDR3 loop reads CASSLVREQYF. DNA of the CDR3: TGTGCCAGCAGCCTCGTTCGCGAGCAGTACTTC.

The J gene is TRBJ1-1, the V gene TRBV10-3, with a possible D match to TRBD1 (5 bases). Trimming pared 6 bases from V and 5 bases from J, leaving 10 bases between. There are 12 residues in the CDR3. The V gene's germline CDR1 is ENHRY and CDR2 SYGVKD. The CDR3 DNA reads as TGTGCCATCAGATCAGGGCGGACTGAAGCTTTCTTT. Translation: CAIRSGRTEAFF.

The sample holds many counts of this clonotype. The chain recombines TRBV12-3 or TRBV12-4 with TRBJ2-1; D may be TRBD2 (6 bases). Trimming took 10 bases from V and 1 from J, leaving 11 bases between them. The CDR3 has 13 amino acids. CDR3 DNA: TGTGCCATCAGCGGGTTATCCTACAATGAGCAGTTCTTC. Amino acids: CAISGLSYNEQFF.

The sample holds a few counts of this clonotype. This chain links TRBV7-9 with TRBJ1-2; maybe TRBD1 (6 bases). Deletions cut 6 bases from V and 5 bases from J, with 16 bases between. Germline V gene lookup returns CDR1 SEHNR and CDR2 FQNEAQ (reference sequence). There are 14 residues in the CDR3. The CDR3 sequence: CASSSPQGRYGYTF. CDR3 nucleotide sequence: TGTGCCAGCAGTTCCCCTCAGGGGCGGTATGGCTACACCTTC.

This chain links TRBV30 with TRBJ2-2; D gene ambiguous. In germline, CDR1 is GTSNPN, CDR2 SVGIG (reference sequence). The CDR3 is 13 residues long. The V and J ends lost 4 bases and 5 bases respectively, with 11 bases between them. CDR3 sequence reads: CAWNIKGTGELFF. For the CDR3, the DNA is TGTGCCTGGAATATTAAAGGGACCGGGGAGCTGTTTTTT.